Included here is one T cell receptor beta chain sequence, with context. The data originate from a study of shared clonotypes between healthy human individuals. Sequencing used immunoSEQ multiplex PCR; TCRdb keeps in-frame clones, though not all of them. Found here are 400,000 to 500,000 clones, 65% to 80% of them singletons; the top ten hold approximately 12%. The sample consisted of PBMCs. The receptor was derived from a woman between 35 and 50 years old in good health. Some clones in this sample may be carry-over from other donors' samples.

The CDR3, as DNA: TGTGCCAGCAGCTTACGGGGGAGAGTAGAGACCCAGTACTTC. Translation gives CASSLRGRVETQYF. The V and J genes are TRBV7-9 and TRBJ2-5; D may be TRBD2 (6 bases). V was pared by 2 bases and J by 4 bases, with 11 bases between. Germline V lookup: CDR1 SEHNR, CDR2 FQNEAQ (reference sequence). The CDR3 consists of 14 residues. Together with reference TRBV7-9 and TRBJ2-5, the CDR3 gives the full variable domain: DTGVSQNPRHKITKRGQNVTFRCDPISEHNRLYWYRQTLGQGPEFLTYFQNEAQLEKSRLLSDRFSAERPKGSFSTLEIQRTEQGDSAMYLCASSLRGRVETQYFGPGTRLLVL.